This entry describes one TCR beta chain. Its antigen is currently unknown. Distinct nucleotide sequences in the sample also encode this CDR3. This entry belongs to a study of OX40 agonist ivuxolimab in advanced cancers. Looking at the study overall: Patients' therapy was ivuxolimab, an antibody that acts as an agonist of OX40 (CD134). Partial responses were achieved by three patients, of whom one had hepatocellular carcinoma and two had cutaneous melanoma. Notes on the study in general: Compared with others, partial responders at 0.1-3.0 mg/kg displayed clonal expansion among the lowest.

Clones were read by immunoSEQ multiplex PCR, and TCRdb kept only the in-frame ones, dropping some. The sample consists of about 62,000 clones, 80% to 95% of them appearing once. Per the germline V gene, CDR1 is SEHNR and CDR2 is FQNEAQ (reference sequence). The CDR3 consists of 12 residues. V lost 4 bases and J lost 0, with 4 bases in between. Patients were excluded for autoimmune disease history or systemic immunosuppression. The V call is TRBV7-9, the J call TRBJ2-7; D remains ambiguous. The sample consisted of CD4+ or CD8+ T cells sorted from blood, taken in a trial of the OX40 agonist ivuxolimab. The sequence derives from an adult with an advanced solid tumor such as melanoma, head and neck, liver or kidney cancer. The CDR3 DNA sequence: TGTGCCAGCAGCTGGGACTCCTACGAGCAGTACTTC. Residues: CASSWDSYEQYF.